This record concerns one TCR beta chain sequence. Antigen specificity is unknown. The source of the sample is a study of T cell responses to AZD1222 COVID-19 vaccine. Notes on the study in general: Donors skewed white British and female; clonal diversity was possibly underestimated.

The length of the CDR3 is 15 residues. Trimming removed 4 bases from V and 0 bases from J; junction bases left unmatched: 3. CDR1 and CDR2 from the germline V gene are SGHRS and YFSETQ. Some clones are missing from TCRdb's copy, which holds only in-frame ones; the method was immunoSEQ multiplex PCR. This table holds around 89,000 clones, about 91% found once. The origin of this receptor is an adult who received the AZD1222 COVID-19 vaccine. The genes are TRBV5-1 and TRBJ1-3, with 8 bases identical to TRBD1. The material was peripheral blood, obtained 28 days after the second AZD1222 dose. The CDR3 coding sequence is TGCGCCAGCAGCGACGGGACAGGCTCTGGAAACACCATATATTTT. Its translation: CASSDGTGSGNTIYF.